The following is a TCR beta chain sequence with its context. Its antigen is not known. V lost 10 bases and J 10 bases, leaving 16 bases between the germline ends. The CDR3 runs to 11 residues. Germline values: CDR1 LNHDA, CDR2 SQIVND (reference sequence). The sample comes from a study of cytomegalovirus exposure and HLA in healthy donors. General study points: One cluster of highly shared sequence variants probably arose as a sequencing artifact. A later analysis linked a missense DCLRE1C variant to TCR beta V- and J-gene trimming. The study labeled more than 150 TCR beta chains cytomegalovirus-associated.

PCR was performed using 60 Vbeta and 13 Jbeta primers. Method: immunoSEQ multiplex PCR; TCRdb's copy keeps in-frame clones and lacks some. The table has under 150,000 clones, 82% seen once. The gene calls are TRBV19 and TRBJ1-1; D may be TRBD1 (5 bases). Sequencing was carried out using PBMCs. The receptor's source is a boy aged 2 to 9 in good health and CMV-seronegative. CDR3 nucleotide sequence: TGTGCCACCTATGGGGGGACCCGAGCTTTCTTT. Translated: CATYGGTRAFF.